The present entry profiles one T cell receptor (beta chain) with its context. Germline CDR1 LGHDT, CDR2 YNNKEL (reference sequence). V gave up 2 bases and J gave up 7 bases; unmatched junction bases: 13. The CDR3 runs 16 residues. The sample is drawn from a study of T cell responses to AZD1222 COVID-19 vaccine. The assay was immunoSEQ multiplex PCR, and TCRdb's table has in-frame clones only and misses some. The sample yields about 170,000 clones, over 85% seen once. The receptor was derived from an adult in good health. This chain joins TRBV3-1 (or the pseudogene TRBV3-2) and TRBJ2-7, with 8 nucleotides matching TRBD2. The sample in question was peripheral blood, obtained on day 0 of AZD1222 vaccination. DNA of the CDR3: TGTGCCAGCAGCCAAAGGGCCATAGCGGGGCCTAGGGAGCAGTACTTC. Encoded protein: CASSQRAIAGPREQYF.